The clone carrying this TCR beta chain was recorded a few times. The sample belongs to a study of blood T cells in healthy people across ages. At the level of the study: Template switching recovered approximately one barcoded beta molecule for every two T cells.

Caucasian individuals from Russia who were healthy and aged about 6 to 90 acted as donors. Next came a second PCR, run for about 6 to 12 cycles, which used a sample-barcoded 5' primer along with a J-beta primer mix. TCRdb independently ran MiXCR on the 5' RACE reads; one entry per CDR3 protein. The profile shows about 1.1 million distinct CDR3 sequences, 35% to 40% of them singletons. This receptor was obtained from a man between 18 and 35 years old in good health. The sample taken for sequencing was blood.

As DNA, the CDR3 is TGTGCCAGCAGCAAGGGGTCGGAGACCCAGTACTTC. Encoded protein: CASSKGSETQYF. The V and J genes are TRBV7-2 and TRBJ2-5, with D possibly matching TRBD1 (5 bases). The germline CDR1 and CDR2 sequences are SGHTA and FQGNSA. V lost 5 bases and J lost 5, with 9 bases in between. The CDR3 has 12 residues.